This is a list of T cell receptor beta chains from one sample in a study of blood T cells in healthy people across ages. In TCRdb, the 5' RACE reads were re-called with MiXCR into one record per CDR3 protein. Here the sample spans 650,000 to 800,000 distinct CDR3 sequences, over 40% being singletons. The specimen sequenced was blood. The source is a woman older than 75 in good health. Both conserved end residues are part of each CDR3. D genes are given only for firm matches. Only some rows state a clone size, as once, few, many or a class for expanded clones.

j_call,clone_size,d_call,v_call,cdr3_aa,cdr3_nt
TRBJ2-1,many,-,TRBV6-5,CASSSGTNNEQFF,TGTGCCAGCAGTTCCGGGACCAACAATGAGCAGTTCTTC
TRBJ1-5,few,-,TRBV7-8,CASSIDSYSNQPQHF,TGTGCCAGCAGCATAGACAGCTATAGCAATCAGCCCCAGCATTTT
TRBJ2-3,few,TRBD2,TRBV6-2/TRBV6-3,CASSLTSGVRDTQYF,TGTGCCAGCAGCTTGACTAGCGGGGTTCGGGATACGCAGTATTTT
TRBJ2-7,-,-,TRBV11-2,CASSIDRSYEQYF,TGTGCCAGCAGCATAGACAGATCCTACGAGCAGTACTTC
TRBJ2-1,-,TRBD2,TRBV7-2,CASSFVPVTSAPKAYNEQFF,TGTGCCAGCAGCTTCGTCCCGGTGACTAGCGCACCGAAGGCCTACAATGAGCAGTTCTTC
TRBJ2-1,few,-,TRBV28,CASSLLDAAYNEQFF,TGTGCCAGCAGCCTTTTGGACGCAGCCTACAATGAGCAGTTCTTC
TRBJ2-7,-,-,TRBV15,CATSREYHDYEQYF,TGTGCCACCAGCAGAGAGTACCACGATTACGAGCAGTACTTC
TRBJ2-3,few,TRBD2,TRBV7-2,CASSLASRGGTDTQYF,TGTGCCAGCAGCTTAGCGTCTCGGGGGGGCACAGATACGCAGTATTTT
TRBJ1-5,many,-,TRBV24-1,CATSEPGAVSGQPQHF,TGTGCCACCAGTGAGCCTGGGGCCGTATCGGGACAGCCCCAGCATTTT
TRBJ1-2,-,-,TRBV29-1,CSVEEGAPYGYTF,TGCAGCGTTGAAGAGGGGGCTCCCTATGGCTACACCTTC
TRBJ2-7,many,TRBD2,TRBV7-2,CASSLSGGAYEQYF,TGTGCCAGCAGCTTATCGGGAGGGGCTTACGAGCAGTACTTC
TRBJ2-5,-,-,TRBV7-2,CASSSLGRDLETQYF,TGTGCCAGCAGCTCGTTGGGGCGCGACTTGGAGACCCAGTACTTC
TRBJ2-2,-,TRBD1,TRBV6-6,CASSYKGANGELFF,TGTGCCAGCAGTTACAAGGGGGCCAACGGGGAGCTGTTTTTT
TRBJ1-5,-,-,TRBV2,CASSLGGGVQPQHF,TGTGCCAGCAGTCTGGGGGGAGGAGTTCAGCCCCAGCATTTT
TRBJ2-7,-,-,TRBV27,CASSHDAVSYEQYF,TGTGCCAGCAGTCATGACGCTGTTAGCTACGAGCAGTACTTC
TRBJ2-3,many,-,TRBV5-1,CASSLVALTDTQYF,TGTGCCAGCAGCTTAGTAGCACTGACAGATACGCAGTATTTT
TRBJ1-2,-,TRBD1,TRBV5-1,CASSLSWQGDGYTF,TGCGCCAGCAGCTTGAGTTGGCAGGGGGATGGCTACACCTTC
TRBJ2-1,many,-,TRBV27,CASSTPSGGQGKEQFF,TGTGCCAGCAGTACCCCGTCGGGGGGCCAGGGAAAGGAGCAGTTCTTC
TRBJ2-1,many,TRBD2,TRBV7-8,CASSWATSGDAVDYNEQFF,TGTGCCAGCAGCTGGGCGACTAGCGGGGATGCTGTCGACTACAATGAGCAGTTCTTC
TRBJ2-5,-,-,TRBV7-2,CASSVGHIKETQYF,TGTGCCAGCAGCGTGGGACACATCAAAGAGACCCAGTACTTC
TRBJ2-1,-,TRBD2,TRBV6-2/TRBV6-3,CASSYLGRENWFF,TGTGCCAGCAGTTACTTAGGGCGGGAGAATTGGTTCTTC
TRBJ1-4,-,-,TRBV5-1,CASSLWENEELFF,TGCGCCAGCAGCTTGTGGGAGAATGAAGAACTGTTTTTT
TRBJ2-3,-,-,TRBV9,CASSPSWDTQYF,TGTGCCAGCAGCCCTAGCTGGGATACGCAGTATTTT
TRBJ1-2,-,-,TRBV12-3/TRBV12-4,CASSLMAVNYGYTF,TGTGCCAGCAGTTTAATGGCGGTAAACTATGGCTACACCTTC
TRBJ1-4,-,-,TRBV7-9,CASSLVAGVPGEKLFF,TGTGCCAGCAGCTTAGTGGCGGGAGTGCCGGGCGAAAAACTGTTTTTT
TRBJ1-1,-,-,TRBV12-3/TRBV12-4,CASAETEAFF,TGTGCCAGCGCGGAGACTGAAGCTTTCTTT
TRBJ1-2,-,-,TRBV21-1,CASSKRDRSYGYTF,TGTGCCAGCAGCAAACGGGACAGGAGCTATGGCTACACCTTC
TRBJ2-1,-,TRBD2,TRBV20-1,CSAIAGEEQFF,TGCAGTGCTATAGCGGGGGAGGAGCAGTTCTTC
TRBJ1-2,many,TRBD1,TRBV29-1,CSAFGGQVDYGYTF,TGCAGCGCTTTTGGGGGACAGGTCGACTATGGCTACACCTTC
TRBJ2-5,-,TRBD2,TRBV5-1,CASSPSTAGSSEQYF,TGCGCCAGCAGCCCTAGCACAGCGGGGAGTTCGGAGCAGTACTTC
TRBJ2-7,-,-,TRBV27,CASRPGGPSYNEQYF,TGTGCCAGCAGACCCGGGGGGCCATCTTACAATGAGCAGTACTTC
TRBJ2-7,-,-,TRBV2,CASSEGGTNYEQYF,TGTGCCAGCAGCGAAGGCGGAACCAACTACGAGCAGTACTTC
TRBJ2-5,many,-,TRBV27,CASTLLGKETQYF,TGTGCCAGCACCCTCCTAGGGAAAGAGACCCAGTACTTC
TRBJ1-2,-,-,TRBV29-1,CSVEGGRLSGYTF,TGCAGCGTTGAAGGCGGCAGGTTATCCGGCTACACCTTC
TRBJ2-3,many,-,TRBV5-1,CASSYPGDTQYF,TGCGCCAGCAGCTACCCCGGAGATACGCAGTATTTT
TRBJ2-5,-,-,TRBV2,CASGISWRVQYF,TGTGCCAGCGGGATCTCCTGGAGGGTCCAGTACTTC
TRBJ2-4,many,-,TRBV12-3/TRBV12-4,CASSLGWAKNIQYF,TGTGCCAGCAGTTTGGGTTGGGCTAAAAACATTCAGTACTTC
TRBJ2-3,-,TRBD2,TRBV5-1,CASSLKLAGGPGFDTDTQYF,TGCGCCAGCAGCTTGAAACTAGCGGGGGGGCCCGGATTCGACACAGATACGCAGTATTTT
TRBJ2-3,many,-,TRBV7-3,CASSSLGRLSDTQYF,TGTGCCAGCAGCTCCTTAGGTCGACTATCGGATACGCAGTATTTT
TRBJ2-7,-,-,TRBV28,CASSVSSPYEQYF,TGTGCCAGCAGTGTTTCAAGCCCCTACGAGCAGTACTTC